This T cell receptor beta chain was recorded in a study of blood T cell repertoires in COVID-19. Study information: Samples of COVID-19 (acute and convalescent) were obtained from the United States, Italy and Spain. Nucleic acid was either cDNA or gDNA, and it came from T cells, B-cell-depleted T cells, or PBMCs.

Original data processing: Estimates of nucleated cell counts were drawn from the amplification of reference gene primers. Profiled with immunoSEQ multiplex PCR; TCRdb holds only in-frame clones, not every one. That table gives V, J and clone size, and the DNA gave D and trimming. The table includes some 250,000 clones, over 70% detected once. Trimming left V 2 bases short and J 7 bases short, with 17 bases between. The CDR3 extends over 15 amino acids. Germline CDR1 and CDR2: SNHLY and FYNNEI. The TCR originated in a woman at least 80 years old with acute or convalescent COVID-19. V gene TRBV2 combines with J gene TRBJ1-2, with D possibly matching TRBD1 (5 bases). Specimen: peripheral blood. The CDR3 sequence: CASSEFGEPGIGYTF. The CDR3 DNA sequence: TGTGCCAGCAGTGAATTCGGTGAGCCAGGGATTGGCTACACCTTC.